Below, 6 T cell receptor beta chains from the same sample are listed, as sequenced in a study of blood T cell repertoires in COVID-19. TCRdb's copy holds only in-frame clones and misses some; the assay was immunoSEQ multiplex PCR. The sample includes approximately 310,000 clones, approximately 85% of them seen just once. Input material: PBMCs or T cells enriched from blood (not recorded which). The receptor set was obtained from a man aged 25 to 45 who had recovered from COVID-19.

This chain joins TRBV18 and TRBJ2-5; no clear D. This CDR3 comprises 14 residues. The ends were cut back, 0 bases at V and 1 base at J, with 6 bases in the middle. The V gene's germline CDR1 is KGHSH and CDR2 LQKENI. CDR3 amino acids: CASSPPNSQETQYF. The CDR3 DNA follows: TGTGCCAGCTCACCACCGAACAGCCAAGAGACCCAGTACTTC.

The chain employs TRBV7-9 and TRBJ1-5; 7 nucleotides match TRBD1. V gave up 5 bases and J gave up 4 bases; unmatched junction bases: 8. The CDR3 is 15 residues long. CDR1 is SEHNR and CDR2 is FQNEAQ in the germline V gene (reference sequence). CDR3 sequence (DNA): TGTGCCAGCAGCCGAGCGACAGGGACGAATCAGCCCCAGCATTTT. Amino acids: CASSRATGTNQPQHF.

This chain uses TRBV30 with TRBJ1-4, with D hard to call. Germline lookup yields CDR1 GTSNPN and CDR2 SVGIG (reference sequence). CDR3 length: 12 residues. V dropped 1 base and J dropped 10 bases, with 10 bases sitting between them. For the CDR3, the DNA is TGTGCCTGGAGTGGGGCCGGAGGAAAACTGTTTTTT. It codes for CAWSGAGGKLFF.

The chain carries TRBV7-3 and TRBJ2-2; a possible D gene is TRBD2 (7 bases). Germline CDR1 and CDR2: SGHTA and FQGTGA. The V end was cut by 5 bases, the J end by 6 bases, with 25 bases between. CDR3 length equals 18 residues. This chain's CDR3 is CASSPGGQGSHRAGELFF. The CDR3 DNA reads TGTGCCAGCAGCCCCGGGGGGCAGGGGTCTCATCGGGCCGGGGAGCTGTTTTTT. The full variable domain, in which reference TRBV7-3 and TRBJ2-2 provide the parts outside the CDR3, is GAGVSQTPSNKVTEKGKYVELRCDPISGHTALYWYRQSLGQGPEFLIYFQGTGAADDSGLPNDRFFAVRPEGSVSTLKIQRTERGDSAVYLCASSPGGQGSHRAGELFFGEGSRLTVL.

The V gene is TRBV7-2, the J gene TRBJ1-5; D is perhaps TRBD1 (6 bases). The CDR3 spans 16 residues. Trimming removed 5 bases at V and 4 bases at J, with 18 bases between. Germline values: CDR1 SGHTA, CDR2 FQGNSA. As DNA, the CDR3 is TGTGCCAGCAGCCCAGGAACTAACAGGGTAAATCAGCCCCAGCATTTT. The encoded protein is CASSPGTNRVNQPQHF.

CDR3 coding DNA: TGTGCCAGCAGCCAAGGACCCGGGGACACGGCCTACACCTTC. Translating it yields CASSQGPGDTAYTF. The chain uses TRBV3-1 (or the pseudogene TRBV3-2) and TRBJ1-2, with D maybe TRBD1 (6 bases). Germline V gene data show CDR1 as LGHDT and CDR2 as YNNKEL (reference sequence). CDR3 length equals 14 residues. Between the trimmed V and J ends, which lost 1 base and 10 bases, there was a span of 16 bases.